These T cell receptor beta chains were read from a single sample in a study of blood T cells in healthy people across ages. Each CDR3 protein gets one entry after TCRdb re-called the 5' RACE reads with MiXCR. The sample consists of about 1.5 million distinct CDR3 sequences, approximately 42% of them appearing once. The sequencing sample was made of blood. Every receptor here comes from a woman between 18 and 30 years old in good health. CDR3s include the opening cysteine and the closing phenylalanine or tryptophan. Fields, in order: D gene, clone size, V gene, J gene, CDR3 protein, CDR3 DNA. The D gene is left open where the match is weak. Only part of the rows carry a size: once, few, many, or a class if the clone is expanded.

>.|.|TRBV6-1|TRBJ2-2
CASSDSPSWTWELFF
TGTGCCAGCAGTGATAGTCCTAGCTGGACCTGGGAGCTGTTTTTT
>.|.|TRBV19|TRBJ1-2
CASSISGIRGYTF
TGTGCCAGTAGTATTAGCGGGATACGTGGCTACACCTTC
>.|.|TRBV27|TRBJ1-6
CASSYKKVADSPLHF
TGTGCCAGCAGTTATAAGAAGGTCGCAGATTCACCCCTCCACTTT
>.|.|TRBV7-2|TRBJ2-3
CASSRNQDTQYF
TGTGCCAGCAGCCGAAACCAAGATACGCAGTATTTT
>.|.|TRBV27|TRBJ2-5
CASSPSTLGGDQCF
TGTGCCAGCTCTCCGTCTACACTTGGGGGCGATCAGTGCTTC
>TRBD2|.|TRBV20-1|TRBJ2-1
CSASPSGSYNEQFF
TGCAGTGCGTCCCCTAGCGGCTCCTACAATGAGCAGTTCTTC
>TRBD2|.|TRBV20-1|TRBJ2-3
CSATGTSRTDTQYF
TGCAGTGCTACCGGGACTAGTCGGACAGATACGCAGTATTTT
>.|.|TRBV6-5|TRBJ2-1
CASSYSQYNEQFF
TGTGCCAGCAGTTACTCCCAATACAATGAGCAGTTCTTC
>.|few|TRBV27|TRBJ1-5
CASRYSLGSNQPQHF
TGTGCCAGCAGATATAGTCTGGGGAGCAATCAGCCCCAGCATTTT
>.|.|TRBV10-3|TRBJ1-1
CAIKQGDTEAFF
TGTGCCATCAAGCAAGGGGACACTGAAGCTTTCTTT
>.|.|TRBV7-6|TRBJ2-2
CASSLESTGELFF
TGTGCCAGCAGCTTAGAAAGCACCGGGGAGCTGTTTTTT
>.|few|TRBV6-2/TRBV6-3|TRBJ1-2
CASSLGSPSNYGYTF
TGTGCCAGCAGTTTAGGATCTCCGTCTAACTATGGCTACACCTTC
>.|few|TRBV25-1|TRBJ2-6
CASSAEGSGANVLTF
TGTGCCAGCAGTGCCGAAGGTTCTGGGGCCAACGTCCTGACTTTC
>.|.|TRBV3-1|TRBJ2-7
CASSLGLKTYEQYF
TGTGCCAGCAGCCTCGGACTAAAGACCTACGAGCAGTACTTC
>.|.|TRBV29-1|TRBJ1-1
CSVDDPGVRFTEAFF
TGCAGCGTTGACGACCCGGGGGTGAGGTTCACTGAAGCTTTCTTT
>.|.|TRBV27|TRBJ1-2
CASSLELPMRSRGYGYTF
TGTGCCAGCAGTTTAGAGCTCCCGATGAGGAGCCGAGGCTATGGCTACACCTTC
>TRBD1|.|TRBV12-3/TRBV12-4|TRBJ1-1
CASSFLVGGGAFF
TGTGCCAGCAGTTTTTTAGTAGGGGGCGGAGCTTTCTTT
>TRBD1|many|TRBV7-9|TRBJ1-1
CASSYRDRGTEAFF
TGTGCCAGCAGTTACCGGGACAGGGGAACTGAAGCTTTCTTT
>.|few|TRBV12-3/TRBV12-4|TRBJ1-2
CASSLGTPGYTF
TGTGCCAGCAGTTTAGGGACTCCTGGCTACACCTTC
>TRBD2|few|TRBV11-2|TRBJ2-2
CASSSGLAGPGTGELFF
TGTGCCAGCAGCTCGGGACTAGCGGGGCCGGGAACCGGGGAGCTGTTTTTT
>TRBD1|once|TRBV14|TRBJ2-3
CASSQRGGGLDTQYF
TGTGCCAGCAGCCAAAGAGGGGGCGGTTTGGATACGCAGTATTTT
>.|.|TRBV21-1|TRBJ1-5
CASIIGEVDQPQHF
TGTGCCAGCATTATAGGGGAGGTAGATCAGCCCCAGCATTTT
>.|.|TRBV7-2|TRBJ2-3
CASSSGGPFTDTQYF
TGTGCCAGCAGCTCCGGCGGCCCTTTCACAGATACGCAGTATTTT
>.|.|TRBV13|TRBJ1-2
CASSLAPDRSYGYTF
TGTGCCAGCAGCTTAGCCCCAGACAGGTCCTATGGCTACACCTTC
>TRBD2|few|TRBV7-9|TRBJ2-1
CASIPEAGGTYNEQFF
TGTGCCAGCATCCCGGAGGCGGGGGGAACCTACAATGAGCAGTTCTTC
>.|.|TRBV30|TRBJ2-7
CACLAVSYEQYF
TGTGCCTGTCTTGCGGTCTCCTACGAGCAGTACTTC
>TRBD2|once|TRBV20-1|TRBJ2-7
CSVLHGTSVYEQYF
TGCAGTGTGTTACACGGGACTAGCGTCTACGAGCAGTACTTC
>.|many|TRBV6-4|TRBJ2-6
CASSKSSVSGANVLTF
TGTGCCAGCAGTAAATCTTCGGTCTCTGGGGCCAACGTCCTGACTTTC
>.|few|TRBV5-1|TRBJ2-7
CASSFPGRPPVEQYF
TGCGCCAGCAGCTTCCCCGGCAGGCCACCCGTCGAGCAGTACTTC
>TRBD1|few|TRBV5-5|TRBJ2-1
CASSPRTGVGNEQFF
TGTGCCAGCAGCCCGAGGACAGGGGTGGGGAATGAGCAGTTCTTC
>.|many|TRBV29-1|TRBJ2-7
CSVEIGQQYF
TGCAGCGTTGAAATAGGGCAGCAGTACTTC
>.|few|TRBV20-1|TRBJ1-4
CSARFQREKLFF
TGCAGTGCTAGATTCCAGCGAGAAAAACTGTTTTTT
>.|.|TRBV24-1|TRBJ2-1
CATRDNNEQFF
TGTGCCACCAGAGATAACAATGAGCAGTTCTTC
>.|.|TRBV9|TRBJ2-6
CASSAETRWTAGANVLTF
TGTGCCAGCAGCGCGGAGACCCGGTGGACAGCCGGGGCCAACGTCCTGACTTTC
>.|.|TRBV12-3/TRBV12-4|TRBJ1-2
CAWTGKDYGYTF
TGTGCGTGGACCGGAAAAGACTATGGCTACACCTTC
>TRBD2|.|TRBV20-1|TRBJ2-5
CSASGGETQYF
TGCAGTGCTAGCGGGGGGGAGACCCAGTACTTC
>.|.|TRBV12-5|TRBJ2-5
CASGLGWETQYF
TGTGCTAGTGGTTTAGGGTGGGAGACCCAGTACTTC